These 32 T cell receptor beta chains were sequenced from one sample in a study of blood T cells in healthy people across ages. Through a sample-barcoded 5' primer and a J-beta primer mix, a second PCR was run for roughly 7 to 12 cycles. In TCRdb, the 5' RACE reads were re-called with MiXCR into one record per CDR3 protein. The repertoire holds about 1.8 million distinct CDR3 sequences, with about 49% as singletons. Sequencing input: blood. These receptors all stem from a middle-aged woman in good health.

The chain has TRBV5-1 and TRBJ2-5; unclear D gene. The tail of the sequence fits TRBJ2-7 better, so the J call may be wrong. Germline CDR1 reads SGHRS; CDR2 reads YFSETQ. The CDR3 is 13 amino acids. DNA for the CDR3: TGCGCCAGCAGCTTGGTGGTCAACAACGAGCAGTACTTC. Translating it yields CASSLVVNNEQYF.

This clonotype was seen only a few times. V gene TRBV6-2 or TRBV6-3 combines with J gene TRBJ2-1; TRBD1 or TRBD2 may be the D gene (5 bases each). The germline gives CDR1 MNHEY, CDR2 SVGEGT. This CDR3 region has 17 residues. The germline V and J ends were trimmed by 2 bases and 6 bases, with 20 bases remaining between them. The CDR3 loop reads CASSYAGLALGGNEQFF. CDR3 bases: TGTGCCAGCAGTTACGCCGGACTGGCCCTTGGGGGCAATGAGCAGTTCTTC.

The rearrangement joins TRBV12-3 or TRBV12-4 to TRBJ2-7; 9 nucleotides agree with TRBD1. After removal of 10 bases from V and 7 bases from J, the junction contained 20 bases not matched to a gene. The CDR3 contains 16 residues. CDR3 amino acids: CATQIKPGQGVHEQYF. CDR3 sequence (DNA): TGTGCCACCCAAATTAAACCGGGACAGGGAGTGCATGAGCAGTACTTC.

The chain links TRBV28 to TRBJ2-4, with 8 bases aligning to TRBD1. The DNA end is a closer match to TRBJ2-7, so the J assignment may be wrong. From germline, CDR1 is MDHEN and CDR2 SYDVKM. The CDR3 contains 15 residues. CDR3 nucleotide sequence: TGTGCCAGCAGTTTCCGAGGGGACAGGAACTACGAGCAGTACTTC. Amino acid sequence: CASSFRGDRNYEQYF.

This rearrangement joins TRBV5-1 to TRBJ1-2; D is perhaps TRBD1 (6 bases). V was clipped by 3 bases and J by 4 bases, with 25 bases between them. CDR3 length: 18 residues. Germline assignment: CDR1 SGHRS and CDR2 YFSETQ. The CDR3 loop reads CASSSGQNTRLSSYGYTF. CDR3 DNA sequence: TGCGCCAGCAGCTCGGGACAAAATACGAGACTATCTAGCTATGGCTACACCTTC.

This clonotype has only a few counts. This chain links TRBV6-2 or TRBV6-3 with TRBJ2-5; D remains unclear. CDR3 size: 14 residues. CDR1 and CDR2 (germline): MNHEY, SVGEGT. The germline V and J ends were trimmed by 6 bases and 2 bases, with 13 bases remaining between them. The CDR3 DNA is TGTGCCAGCAGAGAAACAGCCTCTCAAGAGACCCAGTACTTC. Protein product: CASRETASQETQYF.

This clonotype has just a few counts. The CDR3 DNA sequence: TGTGCCAGCAGATCGGACAGGGGGACAGATACGCAGTATTTT. Its translation: CASRSDRGTDTQYF. The genes are TRBV12-3 or TRBV12-4 and TRBJ2-3, with 10 bases identical to TRBD1. With 6 bases clipped from V and 3 bases from J, the junction kept 3 bases outside the gene matches. This CDR3 region has 14 residues.

This chain joins TRBV5-1 and TRBJ2-1; D is uncertain. The end of the DNA aligns better with TRBJ2-7, so the J call may be wrong. The CDR3 is 15 amino acids. CDR1 and CDR2 (germline): SGHRS, YFSETQ. The CDR3 loop is CASSFSRRAYNEQYF. The CDR3 nucleotides read TGCGCCAGCAGCTTTAGCCGTCGGGCCTACAATGAGCAGTACTTC.

The gene calls are TRBV9 and TRBJ1-2; D may be TRBD1 (6 bases). V lost 0 bases, J lost 4 bases, and 13 bases lay in between. The CDR3 contains 15 residues. In germline, CDR1 is SGDLS, CDR2 YYNGEE. CDR3 DNA: TGTGCCAGCAGCGTAGCTACGGGACAAGTCTATGGCTACACCTTC. This codes for CASSVATGQVYGYTF.

The chain joins TRBV6-5 to TRBJ1-5, with D uncertain. Germline V lookup: CDR1 MNHEY, CDR2 SVGAGI. With 0 bases removed from V and 6 bases from J, the gap between germline ends came to 9 bases. The CDR3 consists of 14 residues. As DNA, the CDR3 is TGTGCCAGCAGTTACTCGCGGGGAACTCAGCCCCAGCATTTT. This sequence encodes CASSYSRGTQPQHF.

This clonotype was observed a handful of times. J is TRBJ2-2 and V is TRBV27; 7 nucleotides agree with TRBD1. V lost 5 bases to trimming and J lost 4 bases; unmatched junction nucleotides: 7. The CDR3 has 15 residues. CDR1 and CDR2 (germline): MNHEY, SMNVEV (reference sequence). CDR3 protein: CASSPRTGGTGELFF. DNA for the CDR3: TGTGCCAGCAGTCCCCGGACAGGCGGCACCGGGGAGCTGTTTTTT.

This clonotype was seen more than once but under ten times. This chain connects TRBV5-6 to TRBJ2-5; a possible D gene is TRBD1 (5 bases). The V and J ends lost 4 bases and 0 bases respectively, with 13 bases between them. The CDR3 contains 15 residues. CDR1 and CDR2 (germline): SGHDT, YYEEEE. The CDR3: CASSPGGHYQETQYF. Here the CDR3 DNA reads TGTGCCAGCAGCCCGGGCGGACACTACCAAGAGACCCAGTACTTC.

The chain carries TRBV12-3 or TRBV12-4 and TRBJ2-5; TRBD1 or TRBD2 may be the D gene (5 bases each). The V gene lost 4 bases and the J gene lost 7 bases, with 13 bases spanning the gap. The CDR3 runs 13 residues. Written as DNA, the CDR3 is TGTGCCAGCAGTTCAACGGGACCATCGACCCAGTACTTC. Translated: CASSSTGPSTQYF.

The chain links TRBV27 to TRBJ1-2; D unclear. Trimming pared 4 bases from V and 0 bases from J, leaving 12 bases between. CDR3 length: 15 residues. In germline, CDR1 is MNHEY, CDR2 SMNVEV (reference sequence). The CDR3 spells CASSSAAGTNYGYTF. CDR3 in DNA: TGTGCCAGCAGTTCCGCGGCCGGTACTAACTATGGCTACACCTTC.

This chain joins TRBV6-1 and TRBJ2-6; 8 bases are shared with TRBD2. The CDR3 contains 18 residues. V lost 6 bases to trimming and J lost 4 bases; unmatched junction nucleotides: 14. The germline gives CDR1 MNHNS, CDR2 SASEGT. As DNA, the CDR3 is TGTGCCAGCAGGAAGACTAGCGAGGGCAGAGGGGGGGCCAACGTCCTGACTTTC. This encodes CASRKTSEGRGGANVLTF.

This chain connects TRBV4-1 to TRBJ2-1; TRBD1 matches 8 bases. Trimming cost V 0 bases and J 4 bases; bases outside gene matches: 11. CDR3 length: 18 amino acids. CDR1 and CDR2 from the germline V gene are MGHRA and YSYEKL. CDR3 sequence reads: CASSQDQVGDRPYNEQFF. CDR3 nucleotides: TGCGCCAGCAGCCAAGATCAGGTGGGGGACAGGCCTTACAATGAGCAGTTCTTC.

The V gene is TRBV20-1, the J gene TRBJ1-2; TRBD1 agrees at 8 bases. The V gene end was trimmed by 5 bases and the J gene end by 7 bases; junction bases not matched to a gene: 9. The germline V gene has CDR1 DFQATT and CDR2 SNEGSKA (reference sequence). The CDR3 consists of 13 residues. CDR3 amino acids: CSALRQGAGGYTF. The CDR3, as DNA: TGCAGTGCTTTACGCCAGGGGGCGGGTGGCTACACCTTC.

The rearrangement joins TRBV20-1 to TRBJ2-5, with D tentatively TRBD2 (5 bases). V shed 3 bases and J shed 7 bases, with 21 bases lying between them. The CDR3 covers 15 residues. Germline V gene sequence: CDR1 DFQATT, CDR2 SNEGSKA (reference sequence). The DNA of the CDR3 is TGCAGTGCTAGGCCCCTCGGGGTTCGGTTCGGGACCCAGTACTTC. Translated, it gives CSARPLGVRFGTQYF.

The chain employs TRBV14 and TRBJ2-1; 8 bases agree with TRBD1. The CDR3 covers 19 residues. CDR1 SGHDN and CDR2 FVKESK come from the germline V gene. V shed 0 bases and J 8 bases; nucleotides not matched to a gene: 18. The CDR3 loop is CASSQEMGWAGGAGYEQFF. The CDR3 DNA reads TGTGCCAGCAGCCAAGAGATGGGGTGGGCAGGGGGCGCCGGATATGAGCAGTTCTTC.

This clonotype was counted a few times. The chain recombines TRBV4-2 with TRBJ2-7, with D maybe TRBD1 (5 bases). V lost 3 bases to trimming and J lost 7 bases, with 13 bases between them. Germline-derived CDR1 and CDR2 are LGHNA and YNFKEQ. This CDR3 region has 13 residues. CDR3 sequence reads: CASSQSQVGEQYF. The CDR3 nucleotides are TGTGCCAGCAGCCAGTCACAGGTTGGTGAGCAGTACTTC.

The V gene is TRBV20-1, the J gene TRBJ2-1; 10 nucleotides line up with TRBD1. Trimming cost V 3 bases and J 6 bases; bases outside gene matches: 5. This CDR3 has 14 residues. Germline V gene data show CDR1 as DFQATT and CDR2 as SNEGSKA (reference sequence). The CDR3 protein is CSASSDRGFNEQFF. CDR3 in DNA: TGCAGTGCTAGTTCGGACAGGGGGTTCAATGAGCAGTTCTTC.

The rearrangement links TRBV3-1 to TRBJ1-2, with a weak D call TRBD1 (6 bases). This CDR3 spans 16 amino acids. Germline V gene sequence: CDR1 LGHDT, CDR2 YNNKEL (reference sequence). The V end was cut by 2 bases, the J end by 4 bases, with 17 bases between. The CDR3 loop reads CASSQKRQGLGYGYTF. Written as DNA, the CDR3 is TGTGCCAGCAGCCAAAAGAGGCAGGGGTTGGGCTATGGCTACACCTTC. The whole variable domain, remainder taken from reference TRBV3-1 and TRBJ1-2, is DTAVSQTPKYLVTQMGNDKSIKCEQNLGHDTMYWYKQDSKKFLKIMFSYNNKELIINETVPNRFSPKSPDKAHLNLHINSLELGDSAVYFCASSQKRQGLGYGYTFGSGTRLTVV.

The chain is built from TRBV14 and TRBJ2-5; D is undetermined. The CDR3 sequence is 20 residues long. The V end lost 1 base, the J end lost 13 bases, and 37 bases lay between the germline ends. Germline CDR1 and CDR2: SGHDN and FVKESK. CDR3 coding DNA: TGTGCCAGCAGCCAAGTCAATAGAATCCGGACGGAGACCCCAAATTGCGAACCGTACTTC. Residues: CASSQVNRIRTETPNCEPYF.

The chain recombines TRBV5-5 with TRBJ1-1; D is ambiguous. Trimming took 6 bases from V and 6 from J, leaving 15 bases between them. The germline CDR1 and CDR2 sequences are SGHKS and YYEKEE (reference sequence). This CDR3 has 13 amino acids. The CDR3 region has the DNA TGTGCCAGCACCCCGTCACCTGGCGCTGAAGCTTTCTTT. Translating gives CASTPSPGAEAFF.

This clonotype was observed a few times. The gene calls are TRBV12-3 or TRBV12-4 and TRBJ1-2, with no clear D. The V end was cut by 2 bases, the J end by 5 bases, with 15 bases between. This CDR3 comprises 15 residues. Here the CDR3 DNA reads TGTGCCAGCAGTTTATCTGGCGGAAGAACTTATGGCTACACCTTC. This gives the protein CASSLSGGRTYGYTF.

The rearrangement joins TRBV29-1 to TRBJ2-1; tentatively, D is TRBD1 or TRBD2 (5 bases each). Near its end, the DNA agrees better with TRBJ2-7, so the J call may be wrong. The CDR3 spans 15 residues. CDR1 and CDR2 (germline): SQVTM, ANQGSEA. The CDR3 bases are TGCAGCGTTGTTCCCCCGGGGCCCCGCCGGGATGAGCAGTACTTC. Encoded protein: CSVVPPGPRRDEQYF.

V and J are TRBV6-5 and TRBJ1-1; perhaps TRBD1 as D (6 bases). The CDR3 is 11 residues long. V was shortened by 6 bases and J by 9 bases, with 11 bases between the two germline ends. Germline V gives CDR1 MNHEY, CDR2 SVGAGI. CDR3 amino acids: CASSNRVKAFF. In DNA, the CDR3 is TGTGCCAGCAGCAACAGGGTCAAAGCTTTCTTT.

The rearrangement links TRBV4-3 to TRBJ2-3; 8 nucleotides line up with TRBD2. Trimming cost V 4 bases and J 4 bases; bases outside gene matches: 13. Per germline, CDR1 LGHNA and CDR2 YSLEER. This CDR3 region has 17 residues. This chain's CDR3 is CASSPPPEAGGPDTQYF. CDR3 DNA: TGCGCCAGCAGCCCCCCTCCCGAGGCGGGGGGCCCAGATACGCAGTATTTT.

Only a few counts were recorded for this clonotype. The gene calls are TRBV4-1 and TRBJ1-2, with 7 bases fitting TRBD1. This CDR3 contains 14 residues. Germline V gene data show CDR1 as MGHRA and CDR2 as YSYEKL. V dropped 0 bases and J dropped 8; count of bases not matched to a gene: 6. DNA for the CDR3: TGCGCCAGCAGCCAAGATATAGGGGGCGAAGGCTACACCTTC. Amino acid sequence: CASSQDIGGEGYTF.

The gene calls are TRBV28 and TRBJ2-1; 8 bases agree with TRBD1. J was trimmed by 4 bases and V by 3 bases; bases with no gene match: 8. This CDR3 contains 16 residues. The germline V gene encodes CDR1 MDHEN and CDR2 SYDVKM. Written as DNA, the CDR3 is TGTGCCAGCAGTTTCCAGGACAGGGTAATTTACAATGAGCAGTTCTTC. This sequence encodes CASSFQDRVIYNEQFF.

This sequence joins TRBV27 and TRBJ2-1; unclear D gene. This CDR3 spans 17 amino acids. Germline-derived CDR1 and CDR2 are MNHEY and SMNVEV (reference sequence). Trimming left V 5 bases short and J 0 bases short, with 17 bases between. The CDR3 bases are TGTGCCAGCAGTGGCAGACGAGCGAGGAGCTCCTACAATGAGCAGTTCTTC. This translates into CASSGRRARSSYNEQFF.

Details on this clonotype: A read error is possible here, since a much larger clone lies one base away. This rearrangement joins TRBV4-3 to TRBJ2-5; 7 bases match TRBD1. CDR3 size: 13 residues. CDR1 is LGHNA, CDR2 YSLEER, per germline. The CDR3 sequence is CASSQDGTEAQYF. The CDR3 nucleotides are TGCGCCAGCAGCCAAGACGGGACAGAGGCCCAGTACTTC.